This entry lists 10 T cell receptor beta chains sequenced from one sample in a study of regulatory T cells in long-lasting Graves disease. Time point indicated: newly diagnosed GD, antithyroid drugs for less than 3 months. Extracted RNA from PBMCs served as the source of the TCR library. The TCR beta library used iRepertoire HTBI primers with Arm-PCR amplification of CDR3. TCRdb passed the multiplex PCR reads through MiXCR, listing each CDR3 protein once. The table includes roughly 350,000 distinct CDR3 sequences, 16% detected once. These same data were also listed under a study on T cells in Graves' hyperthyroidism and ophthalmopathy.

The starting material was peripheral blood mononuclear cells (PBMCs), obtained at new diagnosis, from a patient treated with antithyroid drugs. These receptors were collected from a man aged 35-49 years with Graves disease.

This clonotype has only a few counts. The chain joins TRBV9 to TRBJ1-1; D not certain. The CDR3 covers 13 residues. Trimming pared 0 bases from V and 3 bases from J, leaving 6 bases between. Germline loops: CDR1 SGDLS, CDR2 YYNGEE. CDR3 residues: CASSVEVDTEAFF. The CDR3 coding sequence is TGTGCCAGCAGCGTAGAGGTCGACACTGAAGCTTTCTTT.

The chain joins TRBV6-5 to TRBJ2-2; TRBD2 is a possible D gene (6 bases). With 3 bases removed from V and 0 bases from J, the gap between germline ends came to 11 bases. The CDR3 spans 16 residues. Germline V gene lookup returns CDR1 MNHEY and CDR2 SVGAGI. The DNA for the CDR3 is TGTGCCAGCAGTTATTCCTGGGGGGCGAACACCGGGGAGCTGTTTTTT. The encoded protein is CASSYSWGANTGELFF.

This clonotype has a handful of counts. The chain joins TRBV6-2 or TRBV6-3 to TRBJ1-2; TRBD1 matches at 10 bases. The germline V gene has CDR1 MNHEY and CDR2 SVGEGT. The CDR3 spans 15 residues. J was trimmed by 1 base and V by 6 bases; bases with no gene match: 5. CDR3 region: CASRETGGGNYGYTF. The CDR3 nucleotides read TGTGCCAGCAGGGAGACAGGGGGCGGTAACTATGGCTACACCTTC.

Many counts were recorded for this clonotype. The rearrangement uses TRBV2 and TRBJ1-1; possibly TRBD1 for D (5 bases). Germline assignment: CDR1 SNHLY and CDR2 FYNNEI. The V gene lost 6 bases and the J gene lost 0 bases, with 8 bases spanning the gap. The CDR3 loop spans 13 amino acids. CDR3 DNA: TGTGCCAGCAGGGGGACGGTGAACACTGAAGCTTTCTTT. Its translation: CASRGTVNTEAFF. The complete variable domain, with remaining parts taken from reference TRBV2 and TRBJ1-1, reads EPEVTQTPSHQVTQMGQEVILRCVPISNHLYFYWYRQILGQKVEFLVSFYNNEISEKSEIFDDQFSVERPDGSNFTLKIRSTKLEDSAMYFCASRGTVNTEAFFGQGTRLTVV.

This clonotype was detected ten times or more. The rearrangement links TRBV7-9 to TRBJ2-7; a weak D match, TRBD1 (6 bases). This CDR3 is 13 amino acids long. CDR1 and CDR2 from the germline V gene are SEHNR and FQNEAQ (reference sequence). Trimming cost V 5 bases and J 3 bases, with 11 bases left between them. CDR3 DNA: TGTGCCAGCAGCCCTCTACAGGGCTACGAGCAGTACTTC. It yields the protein CASSPLQGYEQYF. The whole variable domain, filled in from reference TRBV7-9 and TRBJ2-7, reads DTGVSQNPRHKITKRGQNVTFRCDPISEHNRLYWYRQTLGQGPEFLTYFQNEAQLEKSRLLSDRFSAERPKGSFSTLEIQRTEQGDSAMYLCASSPLQGYEQYFGPGTRLTVT.

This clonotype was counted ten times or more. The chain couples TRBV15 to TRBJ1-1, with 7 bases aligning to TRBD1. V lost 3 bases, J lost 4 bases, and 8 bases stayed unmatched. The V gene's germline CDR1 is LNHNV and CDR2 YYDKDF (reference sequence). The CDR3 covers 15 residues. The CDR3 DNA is TGTGCCACCAGCAGGGGGGACAGCGGGAGCACTGAAGCTTTCTTT. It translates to CATSRGDSGSTEAFF.

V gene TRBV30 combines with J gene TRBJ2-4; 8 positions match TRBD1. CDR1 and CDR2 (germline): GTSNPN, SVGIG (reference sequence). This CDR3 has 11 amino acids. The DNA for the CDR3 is TGTGCTGGGGGACAGGTGGACATTCAGTACTTC. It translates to CAGGQVDIQYF.

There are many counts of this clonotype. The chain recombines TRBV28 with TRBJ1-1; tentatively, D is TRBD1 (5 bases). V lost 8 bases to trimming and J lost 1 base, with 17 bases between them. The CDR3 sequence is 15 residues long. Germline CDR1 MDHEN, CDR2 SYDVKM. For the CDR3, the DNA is TGTGCCAGCTGTCCGACCCGGACACCGAACACTGAAGCTTTCTTT. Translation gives CASCPTRTPNTEAFF.

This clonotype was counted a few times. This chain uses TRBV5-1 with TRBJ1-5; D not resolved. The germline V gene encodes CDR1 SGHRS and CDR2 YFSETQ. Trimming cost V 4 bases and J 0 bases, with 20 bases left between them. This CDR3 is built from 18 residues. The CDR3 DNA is TGCGCCAGCAGCATCCCTCCGTGGGGAATTTATAGCAATCAGCCCCAGCATTTT. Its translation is CASSIPPWGIYSNQPQHF.

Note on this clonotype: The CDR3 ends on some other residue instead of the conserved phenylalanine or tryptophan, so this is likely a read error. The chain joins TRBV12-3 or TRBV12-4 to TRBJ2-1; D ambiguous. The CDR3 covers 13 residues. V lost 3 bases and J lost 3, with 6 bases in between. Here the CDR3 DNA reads TGTGCCAGCAGTTTTCAGATCTACAATGAGCAGTTCCTC. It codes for CASSFQIYNEQFL.